Included here is one TCR beta chain sequence, with context. Measured with immunoSEQ multiplex PCR; TCRdb has only the in-frame clones, and not every one. The repertoire has 23,000 or so clones, just under 75% of them found once; the top ten carry less than 10%. This sample stems from a study of STAT5B mutations in CD4+ large granular lymphocyte leukemia. CDR1 is SGHTA and CDR2 is FQGNSA in the germline V gene. The V end lost 5 bases, the J end lost 4 bases, and 9 bases lay between the germline ends. CDR3 length equals 14 residues. The sample consisted of CD4+ T cells from blood buffy coats. The J gene is TRBJ1-6, the V gene TRBV7-2; D might be TRBD1 (5 bases). This TCR was recovered from a human donor in good health. This CDR3 reads CASSRDGYNSPLHF. The CDR3 DNA sequence: TGTGCCAGCAGCCGGGACGGTTATAATTCACCCCTCCACTTT.